Presented here are 8 T cell receptor beta chains from one specimen sequenced in a study of T cells in women clearing cervical HPV infection. Measured with immunoSEQ multiplex PCR; TCRdb has only the in-frame clones, and not every one. In all, the sample yields roughly 35,000 clones. Source material: blood buffy coat. The origin of the receptors is a woman aged 18-70 years with a cervical HPV16 infection that either progressed to CIN3+ or cleared (not recorded which).

Comment on this clone: The read ends 3 residues shy of where the CDR3 ends; the end is completed using the germline J gene. The chain joins TRBV7-2 to TRBJ1-5; 7 bases map to TRBD1. The CDR3 is 15 amino acids. The V gene's germline CDR1 is SGHTA and CDR2 FQGNSA. V dropped 5 bases and J dropped 4; count of bases not matched to a gene: 8. Incomplete CDR3 DNA: TGTGCCAGCAGCCTCCTCCCAGGGGGGAATCAGCCC. This sequence encodes CASSLLPGGNQP. The whole CDR3 is CASSLLPGGNQPQHF. The full variable domain, completed using reference TRBV7-2 and TRBJ1-5, is GAGVSQSPSNKVTEKGKDVELRCDPISGHTALYWYRQSLGQGLEFLIYFQGNSAPDKSGLPSDRFSAERTGGSVSTLTIQRTQQEDSAVYLCASSLLPGGNQPQHFGDGTRLSIL.

Comments on this clone: The read is 3 residues too short to cover the CDR3 end, so that end is filled in from the germline J gene. This chain joins TRBV7-6 and TRBJ2-2; 7 bases fit TRBD1. The length of the CDR3 is 18 residues. CDR1 is SGHVS, CDR2 FNYEAQ, per germline. The CDR3 sequence is CASSLETGPSSYNSPLFF. CDR3 DNA (partial): TGTGCCAGCAGCTTAGAGACAGGGCCCAGCTCCTATAATTCACCG.

Comment on this clone: The read halts 3 residues ahead of the CDR3 end, with the missing end drawn from the germline J gene. The V gene is TRBV5-4, the J gene TRBJ2-5; 7 bases align to TRBD1. Germline CDR1 is SGHNT and CDR2 is YYREEE (reference sequence). This CDR3 comprises 14 residues. Trimming removed 3 bases from V and 4 bases from J; junction bases left unmatched: 6. The sequenced part of the CDR3 DNA is TGTGCCAGCAGCTCACAGGGGTCGAGAGAGACC. Its protein product is CASSSQGSRET. The full CDR3 sequence reads CASSSQGSRETQYF.

Turning to this clone: Read data end 3 residues before the CDR3 end; the end is taken from the germline J gene. The rearrangement joins TRBV10-3 to TRBJ2-3, with 11 bases aligning to TRBD2. Per germline, CDR1 ENHRY and CDR2 SYGVKD. This CDR3 comprises 16 residues. The sequenced CDR3 bases are TGTGCCATCAGTGAGTCTAGCGGGGGGGCCACGGAGACG. Translated, it gives CAISESSGGATET. In full, the CDR3 is CAISESSGGATETQYF.

As regards this clone: Read data end 3 residues before the CDR3 end; the end is taken from the germline J gene. The chain recombines TRBV7-2 with TRBJ2-2, with a weak D call TRBD2 (6 bases). Germline V gene data show CDR1 as SGHTA and CDR2 as FQGNSA. The CDR3 contains 15 residues. The sequenced CDR3 bases are TGTGCCAGCAGCTTCGATTTCGGCAGGGACTCACCG. This encodes CASSFDFGRDSP. The CDR3 in full is CASSFDFGRDSPLFF.

About this clone itself: The read halts 3 residues ahead of the CDR3 end, with the missing end drawn from the germline J gene. The V call is TRBV20-1, the J call TRBJ2-5, with TRBD2 matching over 8 bases. The V gene's germline CDR1 is DFQATT and CDR2 SNEGSKA (reference sequence). This CDR3 comprises 15 residues. Unmatched junction bases numbered 10, after V lost 5 bases and J lost 2 bases. This CDR3 reads CSAGGGGGPQETQYF. Partial CDR3 DNA: TGCAGTGCTGGGGGGGGCGGGGGGCCACAAGAGACC.

CDR3 amino acids: CASSLGETQYF. Partial CDR3 DNA: TGTGCCAGTAGCCTGGGCGAGACG. The chain combines TRBV19 with TRBJ2-3, with D unresolved. Coverage ceases 3 residues before the CDR3 finishes, and the germline J gene fills in the end. CDR3 length equals 11 residues. Germline CDR1 reads LNHDA; CDR2 reads SQIVND (reference sequence).

In the case of this clone: The CDR3 end is not reached by the read, which stops 3 residues before it; the germline J gene fills it in. The rearrangement joins TRBV29-1 to TRBJ1-1; 10 bases are shared with TRBD1. Trimming took 3 bases from V and 5 from J; bases not matched to a gene: 6. CDR3 length equals 14 residues. CDR1 is SQVTM, CDR2 ANQGSEA, per germline. Incomplete CDR3 DNA: TGCAGCGTTGAGGTAGGGACAGGGGTTACTGAA. Translating gives CSVEVGTGVTE. The entire CDR3 is CSVEVGTGVTEAFF.